The rows below give T cell receptor beta chains drawn from one sample of a study of STAT5B mutations in CD4+ large granular lymphocyte leukemia. Only in-frame clones appear in the TCRdb table, and some are missing; sequencing was by immunoSEQ multiplex PCR. This sample has roughly 30,000 clones, with about 76% found just once. What was sequenced was CD4+ T cells from blood buffy coats. Receptor source: a human donor in good health. The CDR3 runs from the conserved cysteine through the conserved F or W. The D gene is left open where the match is weak. The listing skips clone size in some rows; elsewhere it reads once, few, many or a size class.

j_gene | abundance | v_gene | d_gene | CDR3nt | CDR3aa
TRBJ1-1 | - | TRBV6-1 | - | TGTGCCAGCAGTGGCCAGGGTCTTGGCACTGAAGCTTTCTTT | CASSGQGLGTEAFF
TRBJ2-1 | - | TRBV5-4 | TRBD2 | TGTGCCAGCAGCTCGGACGGACTAGCGGGAACTGTTCAGTTCTTC | CASSSDGLAGTVQFF
TRBJ2-2 | - | TRBV5-1 | TRBD1 | TGCGCCAGCAGGGGACAGGGCGGAGCCGGGGAGCTGTTTTTT | CASRGQGGAGELFF
TRBJ2-2 | - | TRBV7-9 | - | TGTGCCAGCAGCTTAAGTCGTTTGAACACCGGGGAGCTGTTTTTT | CASSLSRLNTGELFF
TRBJ2-7 | - | TRBV11-2 | - | TGTGCCAGCAGCTCGAGGTACTCCTACGAGCAGTACTTC | CASSSRYSYEQYF
TRBJ1-3 | once | TRBV7-9 | - | TGTGCCAGCAGCTTAGGACAGCTCCCTGGAAACACCATATATTTT | CASSLGQLPGNTIYF
TRBJ1-5 | - | TRBV18 | - | TGTGCCAGCTCACCACTTATAAATCAGCCCCAGCATTTT | CASSPLINQPQHF
TRBJ2-3 | - | TRBV6-5 | TRBD1 | TGTGCCAGCAGTAGTGGACAGGGGAGAAGGGATACGCAGTATTTT | CASSSGQGRRDTQYF
TRBJ1-2 | - | TRBV28 | - | TGTGCCAGCAGTGTCGGATATGGCTACACCTTC | CASSVGYGYTF
TRBJ1-2 | - | TRBV5-4 | TRBD1 | TGTGCCAGCAGCCCGACAGGGGACCCTAACTATGGCTACACCTTC | CASSPTGDPNYGYTF
TRBJ1-5 | - | TRBV5-1 | TRBD1 | TGCGCCAGCAGCTCTGGACAGGGCCAGGGGCAGCCCCAGCATTTT | CASSSGQGQGQPQHF
TRBJ2-7 | - | TRBV7-9 | - | TGTGCCAGCGGAGACGGGGGCTACGAGCAGTACTTC | CASGDGGYEQYF
TRBJ2-7 | once | TRBV5-1 | - | TGCGCCAGCAGCGCCCAGGGGGGGGCCTACGAGCAGTACTTC | CASSAQGGAYEQYF
TRBJ2-7 | - | TRBV5-8 | - | TGTGCCAGCACTCTGCAGGGGGGGATCTCCTACGAGCAGTACTTC | CASTLQGGISYEQYF
TRBJ1-6 | once | TRBV5-1 | TRBD1 | TGCGCCAGCAGATTGGGGGACAGGGAATCACCCCTCCACTTT | CASRLGDRESPLHF
TRBJ2-3 | - | TRBV11-1 | TRBD2 | TGTGCCAGCAGCTTAGGGACTAGCGGGGGAATCGGCACAGATACGCAGTATTTT | CASSLGTSGGIGTDTQYF
TRBJ2-5 | - | TRBV2 | - | TGTGCCAGCAGTGTTGCAGAAGAGACCCAGTACTTC | CASSVAEETQYF
TRBJ1-1 | - | TRBV19 | - | TGTGCCAGTAGTATAGTTCCGGGCCCCGGCGCTGAAGCTTTCTTT | CASSIVPGPGAEAFF
TRBJ1-2 | - | TRBV6-1 | - | TGTGCCAGCAGTGAAATGACGGGCTATGGCTACACCTTC | CASSEMTGYGYTF
TRBJ2-7 | - | TRBV7-9 | TRBD1 | TGTGCCAGCAGCTTAGGGACAGGGAAGCGGGAGCAGTACTTC | CASSLGTGKREQYF
TRBJ2-3 | - | TRBV13 | - | TGTGCCAGCAGCTGGAGGACCCTAAAGATACCGGCGGGTACAGATACGCAGTATTTT | CASSWRTLKIPAGTDTQYF
TRBJ2-1 | - | TRBV19 | TRBD2 | TGTGCCAGTAGTACCAGAAGGACTAGCGGGGTTGGGAATGAGCAGTTCTTC | CASSTRRTSGVGNEQFF
TRBJ1-1 | - | TRBV30 | TRBD1 | TGTGCCTGGGGGACAGGGGGACTGGACACTGAAGCTTTCTTT | CAWGTGGLDTEAFF
TRBJ2-1 | - | TRBV30 | - | TGTGCCTGTGCCCCTGAGCAGTTCTTC | CACAPEQFF
TRBJ2-1 | - | TRBV25-1 | - | TGTGCCAGCACCCGACAGCCCAATGAGCAGTTCTTC | CASTRQPNEQFF
TRBJ2-3 | few | TRBV16 | - | TGTGCCAGCAGCCCAATCCTCACAGATACGCAGTATTTT | CASSPILTDTQYF
TRBJ2-7 | - | TRBV10-2 | - | TGCGCCAGCAGTCCGGTCCTTGACGAGCAGTACTTC | CASSPVLDEQYF
TRBJ1-1 | - | TRBV6-6 | - | TGTGCCAGCAGTTACGGTCAAGGGGACACTGAAGCTTTCTTT | CASSYGQGDTEAFF
TRBJ1-4 | - | TRBV30 | - | TGTGCCTGGAGTGATGAAAAACTGTTTTTT | CAWSDEKLFF
TRBJ2-1 | medium-sized | TRBV19 | TRBD2 | TGTGCCAGTAGTTCCGCCGGGACTAGTCCTGATGAGCAGTTCTTC | CASSSAGTSPDEQFF
TRBJ2-2 | - | TRBV6-1 | - | TGTGCCAGCAGTGTCGAGGTGGCGGCCGGGGAGCTGTTTTTT | CASSVEVAAGELFF